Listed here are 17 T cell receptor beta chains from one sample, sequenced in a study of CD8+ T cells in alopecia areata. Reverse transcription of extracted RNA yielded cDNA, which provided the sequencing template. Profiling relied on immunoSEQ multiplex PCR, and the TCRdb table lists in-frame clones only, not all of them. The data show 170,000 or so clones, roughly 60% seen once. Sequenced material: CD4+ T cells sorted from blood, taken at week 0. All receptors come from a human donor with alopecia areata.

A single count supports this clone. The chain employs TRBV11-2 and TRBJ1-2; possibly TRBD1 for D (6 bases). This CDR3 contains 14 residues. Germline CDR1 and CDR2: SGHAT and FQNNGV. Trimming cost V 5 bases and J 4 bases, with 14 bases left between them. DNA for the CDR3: TGTGCCAGCAGCCCACAGGGAGCTTCCTATGGCTACACCTTC. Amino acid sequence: CASSPQGASYGYTF.

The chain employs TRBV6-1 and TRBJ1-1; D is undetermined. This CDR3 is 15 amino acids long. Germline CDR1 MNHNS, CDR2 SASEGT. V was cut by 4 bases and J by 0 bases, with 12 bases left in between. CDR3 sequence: CASSGRGDLNTEAFF. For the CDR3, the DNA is TGTGCCAGCAGTGGTCGGGGAGACCTGAACACTGAAGCTTTCTTT.

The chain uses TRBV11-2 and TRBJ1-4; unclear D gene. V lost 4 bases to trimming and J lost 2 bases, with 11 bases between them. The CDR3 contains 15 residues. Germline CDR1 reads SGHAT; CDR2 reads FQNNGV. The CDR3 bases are TGTGCCAGCAGCTCCCATTGGGCGACTAATGAAAAACTGTTTTTT. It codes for CASSSHWATNEKLFF.

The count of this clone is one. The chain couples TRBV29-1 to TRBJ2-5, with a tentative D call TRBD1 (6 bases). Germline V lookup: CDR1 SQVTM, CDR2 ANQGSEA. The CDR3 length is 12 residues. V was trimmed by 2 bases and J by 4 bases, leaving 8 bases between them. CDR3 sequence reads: CSVERTAETQYF. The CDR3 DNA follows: TGCAGCGTTGAAAGGACAGCAGAGACCCAGTACTTC.

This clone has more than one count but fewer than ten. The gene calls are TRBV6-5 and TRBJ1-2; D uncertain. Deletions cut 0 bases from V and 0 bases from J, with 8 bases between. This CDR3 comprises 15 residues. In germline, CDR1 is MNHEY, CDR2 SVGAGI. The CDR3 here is CASSYSFRTNYGYTF. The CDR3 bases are TGTGCCAGCAGTTACTCATTCCGGACTAACTATGGCTACACCTTC.

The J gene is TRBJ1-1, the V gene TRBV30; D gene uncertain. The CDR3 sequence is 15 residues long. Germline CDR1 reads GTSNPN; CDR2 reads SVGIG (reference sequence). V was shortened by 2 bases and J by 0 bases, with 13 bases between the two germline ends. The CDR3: CAWSHQTIMNTEAFF. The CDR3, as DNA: TGTGCCTGGAGTCACCAAACGATAATGAACACTGAAGCTTTCTTT.

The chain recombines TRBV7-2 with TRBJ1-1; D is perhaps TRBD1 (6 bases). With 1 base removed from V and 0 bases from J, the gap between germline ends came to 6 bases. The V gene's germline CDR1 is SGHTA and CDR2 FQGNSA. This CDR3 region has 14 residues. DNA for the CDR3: TGTGCCAGCAGCTTAGACAGGGTGAACACTGAAGCTTTCTTT. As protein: CASSLDRVNTEAFF.

In DNA form, the CDR3 reads TGTGCCAGCAGCGGGCAGGAGTTATTAGCCAAAAACATTCAGTACTTC. Protein: CASSGQELLAKNIQYF. V usage is TRBV7-8 and J usage is TRBJ2-4; no firm D call. Trimming removed 5 bases from V and 0 bases from J, with 14 bases in between. Per the germline V gene, CDR1 is SGHVS and CDR2 is FQNEAQ. The CDR3 has 16 amino acids.

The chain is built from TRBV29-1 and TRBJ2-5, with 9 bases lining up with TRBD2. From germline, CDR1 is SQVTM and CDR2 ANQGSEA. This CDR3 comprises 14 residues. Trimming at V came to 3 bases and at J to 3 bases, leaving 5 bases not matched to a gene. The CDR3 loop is CSVDPIAGEETQYF. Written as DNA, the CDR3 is TGCAGCGTTGACCCAATAGCGGGGGAAGAGACCCAGTACTTC.

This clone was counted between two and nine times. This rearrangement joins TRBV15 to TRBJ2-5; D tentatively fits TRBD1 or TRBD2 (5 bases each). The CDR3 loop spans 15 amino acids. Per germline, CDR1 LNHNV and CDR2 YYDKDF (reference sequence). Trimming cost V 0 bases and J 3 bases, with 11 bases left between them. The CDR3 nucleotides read TGTGCCACCAGCAGAGATCCGGGACGAGAAGAGACCCAGTACTTC. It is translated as CATSRDPGREETQYF.

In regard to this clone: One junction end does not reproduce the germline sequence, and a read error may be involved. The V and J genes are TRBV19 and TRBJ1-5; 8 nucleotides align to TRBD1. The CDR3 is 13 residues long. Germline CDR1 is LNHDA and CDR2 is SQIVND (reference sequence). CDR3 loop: CASTAGGNQPQHF. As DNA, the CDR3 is TGTGCCAGTACCGCAGGGGGCAACCAGCCCCAGCATTTT.

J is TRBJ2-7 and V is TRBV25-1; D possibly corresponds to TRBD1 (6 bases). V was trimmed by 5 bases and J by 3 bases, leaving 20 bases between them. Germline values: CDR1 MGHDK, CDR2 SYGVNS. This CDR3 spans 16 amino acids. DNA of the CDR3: TGTGCCAGCAGTTCTTTACCCGGACAGACGATCTACGAGCAGTACTTC. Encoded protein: CASSSLPGQTIYEQYF.

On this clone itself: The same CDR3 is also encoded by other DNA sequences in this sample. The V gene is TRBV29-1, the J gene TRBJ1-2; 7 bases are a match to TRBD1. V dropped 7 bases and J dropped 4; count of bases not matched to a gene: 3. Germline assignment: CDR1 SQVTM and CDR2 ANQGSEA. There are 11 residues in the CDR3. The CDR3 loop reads CSGGTAYGYTF. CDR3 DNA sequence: TGCAGCGGGGGGACAGCCTATGGCTACACCTTC.

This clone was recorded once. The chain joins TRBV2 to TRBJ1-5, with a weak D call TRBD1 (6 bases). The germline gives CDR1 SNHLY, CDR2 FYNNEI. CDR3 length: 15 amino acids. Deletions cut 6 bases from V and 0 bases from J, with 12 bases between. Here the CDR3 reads CASSRTEYSNQPQHF. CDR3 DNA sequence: TGTGCCAGCAGCCGGACAGAGTATAGCAATCAGCCCCAGCATTTT.

The CDR3 nucleotides read TGCAGCGTTGGGGCTACCTACAGGGGGAACACTGAAGCTTTCTTT. Amino acids: CSVGATYRGNTEAFF. The chain recombines TRBV29-1 with TRBJ1-1; 7 bases align to TRBD1. Germline V CDR1 and CDR2: SQVTM, ANQGSEA. V shed 4 bases, J shed 1 base, and the junction held 9 bases outside the gene matches. The CDR3 sequence is 15 residues long.

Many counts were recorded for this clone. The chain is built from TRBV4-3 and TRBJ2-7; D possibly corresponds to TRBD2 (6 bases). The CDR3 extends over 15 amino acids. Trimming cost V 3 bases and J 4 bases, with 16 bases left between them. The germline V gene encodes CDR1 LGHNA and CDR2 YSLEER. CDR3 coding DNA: TGCGCCAGCAGCCAGACCACTGGCGGAGGGTACGAGCAGTACTTC. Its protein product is CASSQTTGGGYEQYF.

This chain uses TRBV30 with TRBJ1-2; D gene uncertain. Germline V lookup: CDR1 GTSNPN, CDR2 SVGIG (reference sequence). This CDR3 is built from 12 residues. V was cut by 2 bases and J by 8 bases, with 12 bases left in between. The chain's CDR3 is CAWSQPGEGYTF. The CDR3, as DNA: TGTGCCTGGAGTCAGCCCGGGGAGGGCTACACCTTC.